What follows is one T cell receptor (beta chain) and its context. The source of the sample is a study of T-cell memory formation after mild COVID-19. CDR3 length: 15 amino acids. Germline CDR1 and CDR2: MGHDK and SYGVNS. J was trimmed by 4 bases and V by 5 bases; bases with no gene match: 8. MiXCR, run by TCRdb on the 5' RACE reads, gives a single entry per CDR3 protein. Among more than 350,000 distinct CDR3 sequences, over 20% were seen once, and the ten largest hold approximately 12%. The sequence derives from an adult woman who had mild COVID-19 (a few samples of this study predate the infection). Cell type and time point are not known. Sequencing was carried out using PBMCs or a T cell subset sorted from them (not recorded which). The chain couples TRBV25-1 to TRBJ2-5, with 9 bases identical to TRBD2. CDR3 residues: CASSKLAGAGETQYF. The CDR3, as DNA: TGTGCCAGCAGTAAATTAGCGGGAGCTGGAGAGACCCAGTACTTC.